Described below is a single TCR beta chain sequence and its context. Its antigen is still unknown. Time point defined: week 23, last vaccination. Alongside topical imiquimod, each dose of vaccine comprised 300 ug of mutant IDH1 20-mer peptide. This sample is part of a study of a mutant IDH1 vaccine in newly diagnosed glioma. The CDR3 loop spans 16 amino acids. The germline V gene encodes CDR1 MNHEY and CDR2 SVGAGI. Trimming pared 0 bases from V and 5 bases from J, leaving 16 bases between. Some clones are missing from TCRdb's copy, which holds only in-frame ones; the method was immunoSEQ multiplex PCR. The data contain around 55,000 clones, 75% to 85% of them singletons.

The sample was PBMCs, taken from a glioma patient whose treatment included an IDH1 peptide vaccine. The chain carries TRBV6-5 and TRBJ2-5; D is perhaps TRBD2 (6 bases). The TCR was taken from a man aged 35-49 years with glioma. The DNA for the CDR3 is TGTGCCAGCAGTTACTCCGGGGGATGGGCGTCTGAGACCCAGTACTTC. Its translation is CASSYSGGWASETQYF.